The present T cell receptor (beta chain) was sequenced within a study of blood T cell repertoires in COVID-19. Data came from immunoSEQ multiplex PCR; TCRdb stores just in-frame clones and leaves some out. This table has about 400,000 clones, around 89% appearing once. Per germline, CDR1 DFQATT and CDR2 SNEGSKA (reference sequence). Trimming at V came to 3 bases and at J to 4 bases, leaving 9 bases not matched to a gene. The CDR3 has 15 residues. The chain carries TRBV20-1 and TRBJ1-2, with 9 positions matching TRBD1. Sequenced material: peripheral blood. The TCR originated in a woman aged 30 to 39 with acute or convalescent COVID-19. The CDR3 region is CSASRRDRVSYGYTF. For the CDR3, the DNA is TGCAGTGCTAGTCGCCGGGACAGGGTGTCCTATGGCTACACCTTC.